Following are 13 T cell receptor beta chains from one sample sequenced in a study of OX40 agonist ivuxolimab in advanced cancers. TCRdb's table, derived via immunoSEQ multiplex PCR, lists solely in-frame clones and lacks some. The table shows 100,000 or so clones, with approximately 85% occurring only once. This sample comprised CD4+ or CD8+ T cells sorted from blood, obtained in a trial of the OX40 agonist ivuxolimab. The receptors shown here come from an adult with an advanced solid tumor such as melanoma, head and neck, liver or kidney cancer.

The chain uses TRBV6-6 and TRBJ2-7, with no clear D. The CDR3 sequence is 12 residues long. V lost 5 bases, J lost 3 bases, and 8 bases lay in between. Per the germline V gene, CDR1 is MNHNY and CDR2 is SVGAGI (reference sequence). The CDR3 region has the DNA TGTGCCAGCAGTAAGGGATACTACGAGCAGTACTTC. This gives the protein CASSKGYYEQYF.

This rearrangement joins TRBV25-1 to TRBJ1-5; D unclear. The germline gives CDR1 MGHDK, CDR2 SYGVNS. This CDR3 has 12 residues. V lost 6 bases and J 2 bases, leaving 5 bases between the germline ends. The CDR3 sequence: CASRDGNQPQHF. CDR3 coding DNA: TGTGCCAGCAGGGACGGCAATCAGCCCCAGCATTTT.

This rearrangement joins TRBV27 to TRBJ2-1; 10 bases align to TRBD1. The CDR3 spans 13 residues. The J segment lost 9 bases and the V segment lost 7 bases, leaving 6 bases of the junction unmatched. Germline values: CDR1 MNHEY, CDR2 SMNVEV (reference sequence). CDR3 protein: CASMDRGVSEQFF. CDR3 DNA sequence: TGTGCCAGCATGGACAGGGGGGTCAGTGAGCAGTTCTTC.

The genes are TRBV19 and TRBJ1-5, with D unclear. The CDR3 has 13 residues. Germline V gene lookup returns CDR1 LNHDA and CDR2 SQIVND (reference sequence). V shed 6 bases and J shed 3 bases, with 9 bases lying between them. The CDR3 is CASRRATNQPQHF. The CDR3 nucleotides read TGTGCCAGTAGAAGAGCGACCAATCAGCCCCAGCATTTT.

The table lists this clone with a count of one. The rearrangement uses TRBV18 and TRBJ2-2, with D unclear. V was pared by 1 base and J by 5 bases, with 11 bases between. The CDR3 is made up of 15 amino acids. Germline CDR1 KGHSH, CDR2 LQKENI. CDR3: CASSPLFGSTGELFF. The CDR3 DNA is TGTGCCAGCTCACCACTTTTTGGGTCGACCGGGGAGCTGTTTTTT.

The chain uses TRBV19 and TRBJ2-3; 8 bases map to TRBD2. Germline CDR1 is LNHDA and CDR2 is SQIVND (reference sequence). The junction had 12 bases not matched to a gene; V was cut back by 5 bases and J by 5 bases. This CDR3 is built from 16 residues. CDR3 in DNA: TGTGCCAGTAGTCCCCTCGGGCGGGAGGAAGGAGATACGCAGTATTTT. Protein sequence: CASSPLGREEGDTQYF. Looking up the rest from reference TRBV19 and TRBJ2-3 gives the full variable domain: DGGITQSPKYLFRKEGQNVTLSCEQNLNHDAMYWYRQDPGQGLRLIYYSQIVNDFQKGDIAEGYSVSREKKESFPLTVTSAQKNPTAFYLCASSPLGREEGDTQYFGPGTRLTVL.

The J gene is TRBJ1-6, the V gene TRBV30; D not certain. With 4 bases removed from V and 7 bases from J, the gap between germline ends came to 14 bases. This CDR3 is 14 amino acids long. The V gene's germline CDR1 is GTSNPN and CDR2 SVGIG (reference sequence). Here the CDR3 DNA reads TGTGCCTGGAACATAGGACGGGAGAATTCACCCCTCCACTTT. Translating it yields CAWNIGRENSPLHF.

The chain employs TRBV6-6 and TRBJ2-6, with D unresolved. Germline loops: CDR1 MNHNY, CDR2 SVGAGI (reference sequence). V was cut by 7 bases and J by 2 bases, with 12 bases left in between. The CDR3 length is 15 residues. This chain's CDR3 is CASTPEGTGANVLTF. As DNA, the CDR3 is TGTGCCAGCACCCCAGAAGGGACTGGGGCCAACGTCCTGACTTTC.

The gene calls are TRBV10-3 and TRBJ2-7; the D gene is possibly TRBD2 (6 bases). This CDR3 contains 12 residues. V dropped 9 bases and J dropped 2 bases, with 11 bases sitting between them. Germline assignment: CDR1 ENHRY and CDR2 SYGVKD. The DNA for the CDR3 is TGTGCCATTGGGACGGGGGCCTACGAGCAGTACTTC. Protein product: CAIGTGAYEQYF.

This sequence joins TRBV28 and TRBJ2-7; 9 bases agree with TRBD2. V was clipped by 5 bases and J by 3 bases; unmatched bases: 11. The CDR3 is made up of 16 amino acids. Per germline, CDR1 MDHEN and CDR2 SYDVKM. The DNA for the CDR3 is TGTGCCAGCAGTCCGCTCCATAGCGGGAGTGTCTACGAGCAGTACTTC. This codes for CASSPLHSGSVYEQYF.

The chain carries TRBV28 and TRBJ2-7; possibly TRBD2 for D (7 bases). Trimming pared 6 bases from V and 1 base from J, leaving 19 bases between. Germline V gene lookup returns CDR1 MDHEN and CDR2 SYDVKM. The CDR3 runs to 16 residues. In DNA, the CDR3 is TGTGCCAGCAGCCCTGGACAGCGGGATAGGTCCTACGAGCAGTACTTC. This gives the protein CASSPGQRDRSYEQYF.

The CDR3 loop is CASSASPLAGFSTDTQYF. In DNA, the CDR3 is TGTGCCAGCTCAGCTTCGCCACTAGCGGGATTTAGCACAGATACGCAGTATTTT. The V and J genes are TRBV7-9 and TRBJ2-3; 10 nucleotides match TRBD2. The CDR3 contains 18 residues. Looked up from germline, CDR1 is SEHNR and CDR2 is FQNEAQ (reference sequence). The V and J ends lost 8 bases and 0 bases, in that order; junction bases with no gene match: 14.

The J gene is TRBJ1-1, the V gene TRBV19; TRBD1 matches 11 bases. Germline V gene lookup returns CDR1 LNHDA and CDR2 SQIVND (reference sequence). The CDR3 spans 18 residues. V shed 3 bases, J shed 4 bases, and the junction held 13 bases outside the gene matches. In DNA, the CDR3 is TGTGCCAGTAGTATGGCACTTGGGACAGGGGGATTCGGCACTGAAGCTTTCTTT. This encodes CASSMALGTGGFGTEAFF.